This T cell receptor (beta chain) was recovered during a study of OX40 agonist ivuxolimab in advanced cancers. The study's findings and limits: Both CD4+ and CD8+ T cell populations in blood had undergone clonal expansion by week 6 at 0.1 to 3.0 mg/kg.

Clones were read by immunoSEQ multiplex PCR, and TCRdb kept only the in-frame ones, dropping some. Here the sample spans 90,000 to 100,000 clones, 95% to 96% being singletons. Germline V lookup: CDR1 SGHDN, CDR2 FVKESK. CDR3 length: 15 residues. V dropped 3 bases and J dropped 5 bases, with 13 bases sitting between them. If patients had autoimmune disease history or systemic immunosuppression, they were excluded. With respect to this clone: Its specificity is unknown.

The receptor was derived from an adult with an advanced solid tumor such as melanoma, head and neck, liver or kidney cancer. Here the sequenced sample was CD4+ or CD8+ T cells sorted from blood, taken in a trial of the OX40 agonist ivuxolimab. This rearrangement joins TRBV14 to TRBJ2-2, with a tentative D call TRBD2 (5 bases). CDR3: CASSQEVVGTGELFF. For the CDR3, the DNA is TGTGCCAGCAGCCAGGAGGTAGTCGGTACCGGGGAGCTGTTTTTT.